These 25 T cell receptor beta chains share one sample of origin, sequenced in a study of blood T cell repertoires in COVID-19. Libraries were prepared by immunoSEQ multiplex PCR; TCRdb keeps only in-frame clonotypes and omits some of them. Counted here are about 130,000 clones, approximately 80% occurring once; the ten biggest clones make up approximately 8.4%. Material for sequencing was PBMCs or T cells enriched from blood (not recorded which). The receptors stem from a man in his forties or fifties who had recovered from COVID-19.

This clone occurred once. V is TRBV7-2 and J is TRBJ1-2; TRBD1 matches 7 bases. The CDR3 is 17 amino acids. Germline values: CDR1 SGHTA, CDR2 FQGNSA. The V gene end was trimmed by 0 bases and the J gene end by 5 bases; junction bases not matched to a gene: 12. CDR3: CASSLAPPGGIIYGYTF. The CDR3 DNA reads TGTGCCAGCAGCTTAGCCCCTCCAGGGGGGATTATTTATGGCTACACCTTC.

The rearrangement joins TRBV9 to TRBJ2-7, with D possibly matching TRBD1 (5 bases). Germline V gene sequence: CDR1 SGDLS, CDR2 YYNGEE. The V gene lost 0 bases and the J gene lost 5 bases, with 15 bases spanning the gap. The CDR3 loop spans 15 amino acids. CDR3 DNA: TGTGCCAGCAGCGTAGGGGGCAGGGCATCCGACGAGCAGTACTTC. It translates to CASSVGGRASDEQYF.

V is TRBV7-2 and J is TRBJ1-5; 8 nucleotides line up with TRBD1. Trimming took 2 bases from V and 0 from J; bases not matched to a gene: 3. The CDR3 covers 16 residues. CDR1 and CDR2 from the germline V gene are SGHTA and FQGNSA. CDR3 residues: CASSLTGGGSNQPQHF. The CDR3 DNA is TGTGCCAGCAGCTTAACAGGGGGAGGTAGCAATCAGCCCCAGCATTTT.

V and J are TRBV7-2 and TRBJ2-4, with unresolved D. Between the trimmed V and J ends, which lost 2 bases and 7 bases, there was a span of 9 bases. CDR1 is SGHTA, CDR2 FQGNSA, per germline. This CDR3 is 13 amino acids long. CDR3 residues: CASSLTGGNIQYF. The CDR3 nucleotides are TGTGCCAGCAGCTTAACGGGTGGGAACATTCAGTACTTC.

The chain recombines TRBV7-9 with TRBJ2-5; 9 bases line up with TRBD2. Germline trimming cut 5 bases from V and 5 bases from J; bases unmatched to any gene: 9. The CDR3 consists of 15 residues. Germline V gene data show CDR1 as SEHNR and CDR2 as FQNEAQ (reference sequence). The DNA for the CDR3 is TGTGCCAGCAGCCGACCCACTAGCGGGCGGGAGACCCAGTACTTC. This codes for CASSRPTSGRETQYF. The whole variable domain, filled in from reference TRBV7-9 and TRBJ2-5, reads DTGVSQNPRHKITKRGQNVTFRCDPISEHNRLYWYRQTLGQGPEFLTYFQNEAQLEKSRLLSDRFSAERPKGSFSTLEIQRTEQGDSAMYLCASSRPTSGRETQYFGPGTRLLVL.

The chain employs TRBV19 and TRBJ1-2, with D possibly matching TRBD1 (6 bases). This CDR3 has 15 residues. V was shortened by 7 bases and J by 3 bases, with 18 bases between the two germline ends. In germline, CDR1 is LNHDA, CDR2 SQIVND (reference sequence). The CDR3 here is CASTEGVNRYYGYTF. For the CDR3, the DNA is TGTGCCAGTACCGAGGGGGTGAATCGGTACTATGGCTACACCTTC.

This chain joins TRBV19 and TRBJ2-2; 10 bases line up with TRBD1. The trim removed 3 bases at V and 4 bases at J, leaving 5 bases unmatched. Germline V gene sequence: CDR1 LNHDA, CDR2 SQIVND (reference sequence). This CDR3 region has 16 residues. CDR3 DNA sequence: TGTGCCAGTAGTATGAACCGGGACAGGGGCACCGGGGAGCTGTTTTTT. This sequence encodes CASSMNRDRGTGELFF.

The V gene is TRBV10-3, the J gene TRBJ1-4, with TRBD1 matching over 7 bases. V shed 8 bases, J shed 0 bases, and the junction held 6 bases outside the gene matches. Germline V gene data show CDR1 as ENHRY and CDR2 as SYGVKD. This CDR3 has 15 amino acids. This chain's CDR3 is CAIGRGDATNEKLFF. The DNA of the CDR3 is TGTGCCATCGGCAGGGGGGATGCAACTAATGAAAAACTGTTTTTT.

The chain uses TRBV20-1 and TRBJ2-7; maybe TRBD2 (6 bases). The CDR3 covers 11 residues. V was trimmed by 5 bases and J by 9 bases, leaving 14 bases between them. Germline assignment: CDR1 DFQATT and CDR2 SNEGSKA (reference sequence). CDR3 sequence reads: CSAGQLEGQYF. The CDR3 DNA sequence: TGCAGTGCTGGACAACTGGAGGGGCAGTACTTC.

This clone has only one observation. The J gene is TRBJ2-5, the V gene TRBV7-2; a weak D match, TRBD2 (6 bases). V lost 0 bases to trimming and J lost 5 bases, with 10 bases between them. CDR3 length equals 14 residues. The V gene's germline CDR1 is SGHTA and CDR2 FQGNSA. The CDR3 loop reads CASSLAGGRETQYF. The CDR3 coding sequence is TGTGCCAGCAGCTTAGCGGGGGGTAGGGAGACCCAGTACTTC.

V is TRBV5-4 and J is TRBJ2-5, with 7 bases that match TRBD1. V shed 2 bases, J shed 3 bases, and the junction held 4 bases outside the gene matches. CDR1 and CDR2 from the germline V gene are SGHNT and YYREEE (reference sequence). The CDR3 runs 14 residues. In DNA, the CDR3 is TGTGCCAGCAGCTTAGTAGGGACAGAAGAGACCCAGTACTTC. Translated: CASSLVGTEETQYF.

The CDR3 here is CASGLVLSGNTEAFF. The CDR3 DNA reads TGTGCTAGTGGTTTGGTACTCTCGGGGAACACTGAAGCTTTCTTT. The chain links TRBV12-5 to TRBJ1-1; D ambiguous. The CDR3 runs to 15 residues. The germline V and J ends were trimmed by 0 bases and 1 base, with 9 bases remaining between them. The germline V gene encodes CDR1 LGHNT and CDR2 FRNRAP.

The J gene is TRBJ1-2, the V gene TRBV19; TRBD1 matches at 9 bases. The CDR3 contains 13 residues. Germline trimming cut 4 bases from V and 6 bases from J; bases unmatched to any gene: 3. Germline values: CDR1 LNHDA, CDR2 SQIVND (reference sequence). CDR3 bases: TGTGCCAGTAGTACCGGGACAGGGCATGGCTACACCTTC. This encodes CASSTGTGHGYTF.

This chain links TRBV19 with TRBJ1-5; TRBD1 is a possible D gene (5 bases). Between the trimmed V and J ends, which lost 0 bases and 2 bases, there was a span of 14 bases. The CDR3 runs to 17 residues. The germline gives CDR1 LNHDA, CDR2 SQIVND (reference sequence). This CDR3 reads CASSIETGRIGNQPQHF. The CDR3 DNA is TGTGCCAGTAGTATAGAAACAGGAAGGATAGGCAATCAGCCCCAGCATTTT.

The V and J genes are TRBV7-6 and TRBJ1-5, with D hard to call. Germline assignment: CDR1 SGHVS and CDR2 FNYEAQ. V was clipped by 1 base and J by 2 bases, with 9 bases between them. The CDR3 is 15 residues long. The CDR3 here is CASSLESVGNQPQHF. In DNA form, the CDR3 reads TGTGCCAGCAGCTTAGAATCGGTGGGCAATCAGCCCCAGCATTTT.

The chain employs TRBV9 and TRBJ2-3; the match to TRBD2 covers 10 bases. Unmatched junction bases numbered 9, after V lost 0 bases and J lost 8 bases. The CDR3 runs 16 residues. The germline V gene has CDR1 SGDLS and CDR2 YYNGEE. The DNA for the CDR3 is TGTGCCAGCAGCGTAGGGCTAGCGGGGGTTCCTTCTACGCAGTATTTT. It codes for CASSVGLAGVPSTQYF.

The V call is TRBV23-1, the J call TRBJ1-6, with D perhaps matching TRBD1 (5 bases). TRBV23-1 qualifies as an ORF whose function is uncertain. The CDR3 is 15 residues long. Trimming left V 5 bases short and J 9 bases short, with 17 bases between. The CDR3 coding sequence is TGCGCCAGCAGTAGTCAGGGTGGATCTGTTTCACCCCTCCACTTT. Amino acid sequence: CASSSQGGSVSPLHF.

The V call is TRBV10-3, the J call TRBJ2-3, with 12 bases lining up with TRBD2. Germline V gene data show CDR1 as ENHRY and CDR2 as SYGVKD. J lost 2 bases, V lost 0 bases, and 9 bases had no gene match. CDR3 size: 19 residues. In DNA, the CDR3 is TGTGCCATCAGTGAGTCGACTCGGGGACTAGCGGGTTCCACAGATACGCAGTATTTT. This gives the protein CAISESTRGLAGSTDTQYF.

The chain joins TRBV9 to TRBJ1-2; D is unclear. V shed 0 bases and J shed 5 bases, with 11 bases lying between them. The CDR3 extends over 14 amino acids. CDR1 SGDLS and CDR2 YYNGEE come from the germline V gene. As DNA, the CDR3 is TGTGCCAGCAGCGTAGCGCTGGGCTTGTATGGCTACACCTTC. This sequence encodes CASSVALGLYGYTF.

V gene TRBV29-1 combines with J gene TRBJ2-2; D unresolved. In germline, CDR1 is SQVTM, CDR2 ANQGSEA. CDR3 size: 11 residues. V lost 4 bases to trimming and J lost 4 bases, with 4 bases between them. CDR3 protein: CSVGGTGELFF. DNA for the CDR3: TGCAGCGTTGGCGGCACCGGGGAGCTGTTTTTT.

As regards this clone: The same CDR3 is also encoded by other DNA sequences in this sample. This chain connects TRBV5-4 to TRBJ2-5; 8 nucleotides line up with TRBD1. This CDR3 region has 14 residues. V was clipped by 4 bases and J by 4 bases; unmatched bases: 6. CDR1 is SGHNT and CDR2 is YYREEE in the germline V gene (reference sequence). The DNA of the CDR3 is TGTGCCAGCAGCCTGCAGGGGGCGGTAGAGACCCAGTACTTC. This translates into CASSLQGAVETQYF.

This chain joins TRBV19 and TRBJ2-7; 7 bases align to TRBD1. Germline assignment: CDR1 LNHDA and CDR2 SQIVND (reference sequence). This CDR3 spans 16 amino acids. The V and J ends lost 4 bases and 3 bases, in that order; junction bases with no gene match: 12. CDR3 amino acids: CASSTLPWQGVYEQYF. The CDR3 DNA reads as TGTGCCAGTAGTACCCTCCCCTGGCAGGGGGTCTACGAGCAGTACTTC.

V and J are TRBV7-3 and TRBJ1-6, with TRBD1 matching 7 bases. Germline V gene sequence: CDR1 SGHTA, CDR2 FQGTGA. The J segment lost 3 bases and the V segment lost 2 bases, leaving 4 bases of the junction unmatched. The CDR3 has 16 amino acids. In DNA, the CDR3 is TGTGCCAGCAGCTTACTACCAGGGGGCTATAATTCACCCCTCCACTTT. Its protein is CASSLLPGGYNSPLHF.

The genes are TRBV7-8 and TRBJ2-7; 7 nucleotides align to TRBD1. Germline-derived CDR1 and CDR2 are SGHVS and FQNEAQ. V gave up 1 base and J gave up 4 bases; unmatched junction bases: 13. This CDR3 comprises 17 residues. CDR3 protein: CASSLGGRSGGWYEQYF. CDR3 nucleotides: TGTGCCAGCAGCTTAGGGGGTCGCTCAGGGGGATGGTACGAGCAGTACTTC.

The rearrangement uses TRBV3-1 (or the pseudogene TRBV3-2) and TRBJ1-3; no clear D. This CDR3 comprises 17 residues. V was trimmed by 4 bases and J by 0 bases, leaving 16 bases between them. Germline V gene data show CDR1 as LGHDT and CDR2 as YNNKEL (reference sequence). CDR3 in DNA: TGTGCCAGCAGCCCGACCTTAACACAGATCTCTGGAAACACCATATATTTT. As protein: CASSPTLTQISGNTIYF.